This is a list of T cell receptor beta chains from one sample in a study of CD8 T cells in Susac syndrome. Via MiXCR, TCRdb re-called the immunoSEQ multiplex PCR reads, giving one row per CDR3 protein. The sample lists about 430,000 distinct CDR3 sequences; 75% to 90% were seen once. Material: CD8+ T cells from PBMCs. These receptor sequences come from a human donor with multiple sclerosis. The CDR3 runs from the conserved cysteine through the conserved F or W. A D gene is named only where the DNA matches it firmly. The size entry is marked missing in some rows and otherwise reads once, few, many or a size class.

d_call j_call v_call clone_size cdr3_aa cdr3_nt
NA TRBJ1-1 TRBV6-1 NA CASGISGRVMNTEAFF TGTGCCAGCGGGATATCAGGGAGGGTTATGAACACTGAAGCTTTCTTT
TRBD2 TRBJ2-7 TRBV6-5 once CASSYSAGVKHEQYF TGTGCCAGCAGTTACTCCGCGGGAGTGAAGCACGAGCAGTACTTC
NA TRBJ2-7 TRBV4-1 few CASSQEGLASYEQYF TGCGCCAGCAGCCAAGAGGGGCTAGCGTCCTACGAGCAGTACTTC
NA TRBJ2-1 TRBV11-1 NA CASSYPGTYNEQFF TGTGCCAGCAGCTACCCCGGGACCTACAATGAGCAGTTCTTC
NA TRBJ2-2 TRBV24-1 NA CATSARDSRKKELFF TGTGCCACCAGTGCCCGGGACTCACGAAAAAAGGAGCTGTTTTTT
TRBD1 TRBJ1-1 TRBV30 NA CAWRRGPYTEAFF TGTGCCTGGAGAAGGGGGCCCTACACTGAAGCTTTCTTT
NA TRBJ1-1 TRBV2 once CASSEPQGLKTEAFF TGTGCCAGCAGTGAACCCCAGGGTTTGAAAACTGAAGCTTTCTTT
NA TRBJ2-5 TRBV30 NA CAWSVGAGETQYF TGTGCCTGGAGTGTTGGGGCCGGAGAGACCCAGTACTTC
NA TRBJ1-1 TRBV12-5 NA CASGLGSQGEAFF TGTGCTAGTGGTTTGGGGTCACAGGGTGAAGCTTTCTTT
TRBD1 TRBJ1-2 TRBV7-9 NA CASSFRDRGDYGYTF TGTGCCAGCAGCTTCCGGGACAGAGGGGATTATGGCTACACCTTC
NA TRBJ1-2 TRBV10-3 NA CAISGDNAPGGYTF TGTGCCATCAGTGGGGATAACGCACCTGGGGGCTACACCTTC
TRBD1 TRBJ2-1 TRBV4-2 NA CASSQGDRGVGEQFF TGTGCCAGCAGCCAGGGGGACAGGGGAGTAGGTGAGCAGTTCTTC
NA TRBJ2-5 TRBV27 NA CASSPDWRGRMIQETQYF TGTGCCAGCAGTCCCGACTGGCGGGGAAGAATGATCCAAGAGACCCAGTACTTC
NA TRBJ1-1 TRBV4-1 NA CASSPRGGSTEAFF TGCGCCAGCAGTCCTAGGGGGGGTAGCACTGAAGCTTTCTTT
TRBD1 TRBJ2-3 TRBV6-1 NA CASLPGTGDTDTQYF TGTGCCAGCCTTCCCGGGACAGGAGACACAGATACGCAGTATTTT
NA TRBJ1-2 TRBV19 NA CASRPGDYGYTF TGTGCCAGTAGGCCAGGAGACTATGGCTACACCTTC
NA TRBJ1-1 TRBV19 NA CASSILGGAEAFF TGTGCCAGTAGTATATTAGGAGGGGCTGAAGCTTTCTTT
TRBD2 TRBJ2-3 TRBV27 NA CASSSPTWTSGTSSTDTQYF TGTGCCAGCAGTTCACCCACATGGACTAGCGGGACCTCTAGCACAGATACGCAGTATTTT
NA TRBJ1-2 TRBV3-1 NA CASSQAPRGGPDGYTF TGTGCCAGCAGCCAAGCGCCTAGGGGAGGGCCGGATGGCTACACCTTC
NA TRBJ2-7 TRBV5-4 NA CASSLERGAVEQYF TGTGCCAGCAGCTTGGAAAGGGGGGCGGTCGAGCAGTACTTC
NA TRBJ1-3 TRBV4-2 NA CASSQDRQAGNTIYF TGTGCCAGCAGCCAAGATAGACAGGCTGGAAACACCATATATTTT
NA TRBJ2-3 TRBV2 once CASSRGQGIDTQYF TGTGCCAGCAGTCGAGGGCAGGGGATAGATACGCAGTATTTT
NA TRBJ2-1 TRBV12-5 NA CASVLGGNEQFF TGTGCTAGTGTTTTAGGGGGAAATGAGCAGTTCTTC
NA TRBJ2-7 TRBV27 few CASSYSASYEQYF TGTGCCAGCAGTTATTCCGCGTCCTACGAGCAGTACTTC
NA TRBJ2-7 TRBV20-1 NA CSAQLRDSYEQYF TGCAGTGCCCAGCTCCGGGATTCCTACGAGCAGTACTTC
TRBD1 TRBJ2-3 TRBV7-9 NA CASSAPDRGTDTQYF TGTGCCAGCAGCGCCCCGGACAGGGGTACAGATACGCAGTATTTT
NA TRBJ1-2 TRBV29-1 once CSVLEQGGYGYTF TGCAGCGTCCTAGAACAGGGAGGGTATGGCTACACCTTC
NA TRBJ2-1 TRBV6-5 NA CASSYQVRGPYNEQFF TGTGCCAGCAGTTACCAGGTCAGGGGACCCTACAATGAGCAGTTCTTC
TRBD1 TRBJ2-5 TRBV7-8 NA CASSLVGTGGETQYF TGTGCCAGCAGCTTAGTGGGGACAGGAGGAGAGACCCAGTACTTC
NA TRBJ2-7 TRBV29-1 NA CSVLTLGESYEQYF TGCAGCGTCCTCACCCTAGGGGAGAGCTACGAGCAGTACTTC
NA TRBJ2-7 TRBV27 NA CASSLPSSPDEQYF TGTGCCAGCAGTTTACCCTCAAGTCCTGACGAGCAGTACTTC
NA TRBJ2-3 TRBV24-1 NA CATVDHLTDTQYF TGTGCCACCGTGGACCACCTCACAGATACGCAGTATTTT
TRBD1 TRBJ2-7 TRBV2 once CASRGTGGDYEQYF TGTGCCAGCAGGGGGACAGGGGGGGACTACGAGCAGTACTTC
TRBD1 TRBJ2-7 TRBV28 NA CASGTGDEQYF TGTGCCAGCGGGACAGGGGACGAGCAGTACTTC
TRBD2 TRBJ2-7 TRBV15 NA CATSSPRTSAYEQYF TGTGCCACCAGCAGCCCTCGGACTAGCGCCTACGAGCAGTACTTC
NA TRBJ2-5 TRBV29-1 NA CSVVVREEDSALGGSQETQYF TGCAGCGTTGTAGTACGAGAAGAGGACAGTGCTTTGGGGGGGTCGCAAGAGACCCAGTACTTC
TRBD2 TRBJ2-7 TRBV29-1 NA CSVETSGAYEQYF TGCAGCGTTGAAACTAGCGGAGCCTACGAGCAGTACTTC
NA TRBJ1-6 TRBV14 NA CASSHQSSYNSPLHF TGTGCCAGCAGCCATCAGAGCTCCTATAATTCACCCCTCCACTTT
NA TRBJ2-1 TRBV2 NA CAARDTWKSSYNEQFF TGTGCCGCCCGGGACACGTGGAAATCCTCCTACAATGAGCAGTTCTTC
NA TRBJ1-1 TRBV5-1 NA CASSLDSYGNTEAFF TGCGCCAGCAGCTTGGATAGCTATGGGAACACTGAAGCTTTCTTT
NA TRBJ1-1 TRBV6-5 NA CASNYREPNTEAFF TGTGCCAGCAACTACAGGGAACCGAACACTGAAGCTTTCTTT
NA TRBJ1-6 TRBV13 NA CASQYYNSPLHF TGTGCCAGCCAGTACTATAATTCACCCCTCCACTTT
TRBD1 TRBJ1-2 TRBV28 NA CASTTPLDRANYGYTF TGTGCCAGCACCACACCCCTCGACAGGGCTAACTATGGCTACACCTTC
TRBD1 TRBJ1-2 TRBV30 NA CAWSWAGGWDGYTF TGTGCCTGGAGCTGGGCAGGGGGCTGGGATGGCTACACCTTC